The clone carrying this TCR beta chain was observed once. Its specificity is unknown. This sample is part of a study of T cell clones after liver transplantation. Study findings and constraints: In two subjects, few donor cells limited the measurable donor-reactive repertoire.

This CDR3 spans 16 amino acids. Germline V gene lookup returns CDR1 SGDLS and CDR2 YYNGEE. V lost 0 bases, J lost 6 bases, and 6 bases stayed unmatched. This table comes from immunoSEQ multiplex PCR, and its TCRdb copy is limited to in-frame clones, with some not included. Here the sample spans nearly 15,000 clones, 82% being singletons. The receptor was derived from a human patient who received a liver transplant. These T cells may partly come from the graft donor. The chain carries TRBV9 and TRBJ2-1; 10 nucleotides line up with TRBD1. The sample was CD8+ T cells from blood, taken 47 months after liver transplant. Here the CDR3 reads CASSVARQGARNEQFF. Written as DNA, the CDR3 is TGTGCCAGCAGCGTAGCCCGACAGGGGGCGCGCAATGAGCAGTTCTTC.